These T cell receptor beta chains were read from a single sample in a study of T cell repertoires in cytomegalovirus infection. TCRdb processed the reads anew with MiXCR; each CDR3 protein has one entry. The table shows some 240,000 distinct CDR3 sequences, with approximately 17% occurring only once. Sequenced: CD8+ T cells from PBMCs. Source of these receptors: a human donor in good health (CMV status not recorded). Some clones in this sample may be carry-over from other donors' samples. The CDR3 runs from the conserved cysteine through the conserved F or W. Fields, in order: CDR3 DNA, CDR3 protein, V gene, J gene, clone size, D gene. A D gene is named only where the DNA matches it firmly. Expanded clones are given a class, and other clones once, few, many or no size at all.

cdr3_nt: TGTGCCAGCAGGGGGGCGGGGGCCGGCGGGGAGCTGTTTTTT
cdr3_aa: CASRGAGAGGELFF
v_call: TRBV7-2
j_call: TRBJ2-2
clone_size: few
d_call: NA

cdr3_nt: TGTGCCAGCAGTGAAAGGGACAGGGGCTACAATGAGCAGTTCTTC
cdr3_aa: CASSERDRGYNEQFF
v_call: TRBV2
j_call: TRBJ2-1
clone_size: NA
d_call: TRBD1

cdr3_nt: TGCGCCAGCAGCCAAGTTCCCGTTATAGAGACCCAGTACTTC
cdr3_aa: CASSQVPVIETQYF
v_call: TRBV4-1
j_call: TRBJ2-5
clone_size: many
d_call: NA

cdr3_nt: TGTGCCAGCAGTTATTCGTCAGCTAATGAAAAACTGTTTTTT
cdr3_aa: CASSYSSANEKLFF
v_call: TRBV6-5
j_call: TRBJ1-4
clone_size: many
d_call: NA

cdr3_nt: TGTGCCACCAAGTCTTCGGGAACAAGGGAAGAGACCCAGTACTTC
cdr3_aa: CATKSSGTREETQYF
v_call: TRBV15
j_call: TRBJ2-5
clone_size: NA
d_call: NA

cdr3_nt: TGTGCCAGCAGCTTATCACTCGCGGGGGGGCCTGTGGATGAGCAGTTCTTC
cdr3_aa: CASSLSLAGGPVDEQFF
v_call: TRBV11-2
j_call: TRBJ2-1
clone_size: NA
d_call: TRBD2

cdr3_nt: TGCGCCAGCAGCCAAGATCTTGGAGGGCCGCCCTCCTACGAGCAGTACTTC
cdr3_aa: CASSQDLGGPPSYEQYF
v_call: TRBV4-1
j_call: TRBJ2-7
clone_size: many
d_call: NA

cdr3_nt: TGTGCCAGCACCAGCGGGGACAGGGATAGAAACACCATATATTTT
cdr3_aa: CASTSGDRDRNTIYF
v_call: TRBV12-3/TRBV12-4
j_call: TRBJ1-3
clone_size: NA
d_call: TRBD1

cdr3_nt: TGTGCCAGTAGCACGATATCGTTCGGGACCGGCTATGGCTACACCTTC
cdr3_aa: CASSTISFGTGYGYTF
v_call: TRBV19
j_call: TRBJ1-2
clone_size: few
d_call: NA

cdr3_nt: TGTGCCATCAGTGAGTCGGGACCTGAAGCTTTCTTT
cdr3_aa: CAISESGPEAFF
v_call: TRBV10-3
j_call: TRBJ1-1
clone_size: many
d_call: NA

cdr3_nt: TGTGCCAGCAGTGTGGAACAGGACTACGAGCAGTACTTC
cdr3_aa: CASSVEQDYEQYF
v_call: TRBV6-1
j_call: TRBJ2-7
clone_size: many
d_call: NA

cdr3_nt: TGCGCCAGCAGCCAAGACCCACCAGGGAGCACAGATACGCAGTATTTT
cdr3_aa: CASSQDPPGSTDTQYF
v_call: TRBV4-1
j_call: TRBJ2-3
clone_size: many
d_call: NA

cdr3_nt: TGTGCCAGCAGCCCTGACAGGGGGCTCCAAGAGACCCAGTACTTC
cdr3_aa: CASSPDRGLQETQYF
v_call: TRBV12-3/TRBV12-4
j_call: TRBJ2-5
clone_size: NA
d_call: TRBD1

cdr3_nt: TGTGCCAGCAGCCCCCTGTGGACAGGGGAAACTAAACTCTATGGCTACACCTTC
cdr3_aa: CASSPLWTGETKLYGYTF
v_call: TRBV11-2
j_call: TRBJ1-2
clone_size: many
d_call: TRBD1

cdr3_nt: TGTGCCAGCAGTTACGGGAGCGGGGGACCCTACGAGCAGTACTTC
cdr3_aa: CASSYGSGGPYEQYF
v_call: TRBV6-5
j_call: TRBJ2-7
clone_size: NA
d_call: TRBD2

cdr3_nt: TGTGCCAGCAGCGCTACAGGGTTTGTAGCTTTCTTT
cdr3_aa: CASSATGFVAFF
v_call: TRBV7-6
j_call: TRBJ1-1
clone_size: few
d_call: NA

cdr3_nt: TGTGCCAGCAGCTTATCCCAGGGGAGAGCGTACTTC
cdr3_aa: CASSLSQGRAYF
v_call: TRBV7-9
j_call: TRBJ2-7
clone_size: few
d_call: NA

cdr3_nt: TGCAGCGTGGGACGGGACGTGAGCACCGGGGAGCTGTTTTTT
cdr3_aa: CSVGRDVSTGELFF
v_call: TRBV29-1
j_call: TRBJ2-2
clone_size: NA
d_call: NA

cdr3_nt: TGCGCCAGCAGCCAAACCGGGACAGGGATCAATCAGCCCCAGCATTTT
cdr3_aa: CASSQTGTGINQPQHF
v_call: TRBV4-1
j_call: TRBJ1-5
clone_size: few
d_call: TRBD1

cdr3_nt: TGTGCCAGCAGCTCCGAACCCAGGGGGGGGTACGAGCAGTACTTC
cdr3_aa: CASSSEPRGGYEQYF
v_call: TRBV5-4
j_call: TRBJ2-7
clone_size: many
d_call: NA

cdr3_nt: TGTGCCAGCAGCTTATCAATCTGGGAGCAGTACTTC
cdr3_aa: CASSLSIWEQYF
v_call: TRBV7-2
j_call: TRBJ2-7
clone_size: many
d_call: NA

cdr3_nt: TGTGCCAGCAGTCCGGACTCAGCCTACGAGCAGTACTTC
cdr3_aa: CASSPDSAYEQYF
v_call: TRBV6-2/TRBV6-3
j_call: TRBJ2-7
clone_size: many
d_call: NA

cdr3_nt: TGTGCCAGCAGCCCGCGGGACAGAGGCCGCACAGATACGCAGTATTTT
cdr3_aa: CASSPRDRGRTDTQYF
v_call: TRBV7-9
j_call: TRBJ2-3
clone_size: many
d_call: NA

cdr3_nt: TGCGCCAGCAGCCAAGGTGAGGCCTCTTCGAACACTGAAGCTTTCTTT
cdr3_aa: CASSQGEASSNTEAFF
v_call: TRBV4-3
j_call: TRBJ1-1
clone_size: NA
d_call: NA

cdr3_nt: TGTGCCAGCAGCCAAGGACAGGGGGTACTTCCTCCCCAGTACTTC
cdr3_aa: CASSQGQGVLPPQYF
v_call: TRBV5-6
j_call: TRBJ2-7
clone_size: many
d_call: TRBD1

cdr3_nt: TGTGCCAGCAGTCGACCCCCGAACCTGACCAATGAAAAACTGTTTTTT
cdr3_aa: CASSRPPNLTNEKLFF
v_call: TRBV28
j_call: TRBJ1-4
clone_size: NA
d_call: NA

cdr3_nt: TGTGCCTGCGGAACTACCCTTAATGAAAAACTGTTTTTT
cdr3_aa: CACGTTLNEKLFF
v_call: TRBV27
j_call: TRBJ1-4
clone_size: few
d_call: NA

cdr3_nt: TGCAGCGTTGAAGTAAGCGGGGGGCACTCCTACGAGCAGTACTTC
cdr3_aa: CSVEVSGGHSYEQYF
v_call: TRBV29-1
j_call: TRBJ2-7
clone_size: few
d_call: TRBD2

cdr3_nt: TGTGCCAGCAGCTCAAGAGACAGGTTTCTCAACACTGAAGCTTTCTTT
cdr3_aa: CASSSRDRFLNTEAFF
v_call: TRBV7-8
j_call: TRBJ1-1
clone_size: many
d_call: NA

cdr3_nt: TGCGCCAGCAGCCAAGGGACAGGGTGGGAGCAGTACTTC
cdr3_aa: CASSQGTGWEQYF
v_call: TRBV4-1
j_call: TRBJ2-7
clone_size: once
d_call: TRBD1

cdr3_nt: TGTGCCAGCAGTTCAGTCGGATCCAATCAGCCCCAGCATTTT
cdr3_aa: CASSSVGSNQPQHF
v_call: TRBV27
j_call: TRBJ1-5
clone_size: many
d_call: NA

cdr3_nt: TGTGCCAGCAGTCATCAAGACGGCCCCTTAAATGTACGGCAGTACTTC
cdr3_aa: CASSHQDGPLNVRQYF
v_call: TRBV7-2
j_call: TRBJ2-7
clone_size: many
d_call: NA

cdr3_nt: TGTGCCAGTAGTATAGGGACGGGAGACGAGCAGTACTTC
cdr3_aa: CASSIGTGDEQYF
v_call: TRBV19
j_call: TRBJ2-7
clone_size: many
d_call: NA

cdr3_nt: TGTGCCAGCAGTTACTCGCACTACAATCAGCCCCAGCATTTT
cdr3_aa: CASSYSHYNQPQHF
v_call: TRBV6-2/TRBV6-3
j_call: TRBJ1-5
clone_size: many
d_call: NA

cdr3_nt: TGTGCCAGCAACGGGGGGCGCAATGAGCAGTTCTTC
cdr3_aa: CASNGGRNEQFF
v_call: TRBV7-2
j_call: TRBJ2-1
clone_size: few
d_call: NA

cdr3_nt: TGCAGTGCGACAGGGTTCCTTTCCTACGAGCGGTACTTC
cdr3_aa: CSATGFLSYERYF
v_call: TRBV20-1
j_call: TRBJ2-7
clone_size: NA
d_call: TRBD1

cdr3_nt: TGTGCCAGCAGTTCCTTAGGGGTCACTGAAGCTTTCTTT
cdr3_aa: CASSSLGVTEAFF
v_call: TRBV6-2/TRBV6-3
j_call: TRBJ1-1
clone_size: NA
d_call: NA

cdr3_nt: TGCGCCAGCAGCCAAGGAACAGGCAGGTCCTACGAGCAGTACTTC
cdr3_aa: CASSQGTGRSYEQYF
v_call: TRBV4-1
j_call: TRBJ2-7
clone_size: many
d_call: NA

cdr3_nt: TGTGCCAGTAGTATCAGCGGGGGGCCGGGAGAGCAGTACTTC
cdr3_aa: CASSISGGPGEQYF
v_call: TRBV19
j_call: TRBJ2-7
clone_size: few
d_call: TRBD2

cdr3_nt: TGTGCCAGCAGTGAATGGCGGCGGTCCCAAGAGACCCAGTACTTC
cdr3_aa: CASSEWRRSQETQYF
v_call: TRBV2
j_call: TRBJ2-5
clone_size: few
d_call: NA

cdr3_nt: TGTGCCAGCAGTCCGACAGATAGCAATCAGCCCCAGCATTTT
cdr3_aa: CASSPTDSNQPQHF
v_call: TRBV7-9
j_call: TRBJ1-5
clone_size: many
d_call: NA

cdr3_nt: TGCGCCAGCAGCCAAGAAAGGACAGGGTCCTACGAGCAGTACTTC
cdr3_aa: CASSQERTGSYEQYF
v_call: TRBV4-1
j_call: TRBJ2-7
clone_size: many
d_call: TRBD1

cdr3_nt: TGTGCCATCAGTGAGTGGGGACTATCTAACTCCTACAATGAGCAGTTCTTC
cdr3_aa: CAISEWGLSNSYNEQFF
v_call: TRBV10-3
j_call: TRBJ2-1
clone_size: NA
d_call: TRBD2

cdr3_nt: TGTGCTAGTGCCAGGGGGGGCTCCGAGCAGTACTTC
cdr3_aa: CASARGGSEQYF
v_call: TRBV12-5
j_call: TRBJ2-7
clone_size: many
d_call: NA

cdr3_nt: TGCAGCGTCCGGGGGGGCGATGGGCTTTTGATGAACACTGAAGCTTTCTTT
cdr3_aa: CSVRGGDGLLMNTEAFF
v_call: TRBV29-1
j_call: TRBJ1-1
clone_size: NA
d_call: NA

cdr3_nt: TGTGCCAGTAGTATGGCGGAGCTAGGGATATTCAACAATGAGCAGTTCTTC
cdr3_aa: CASSMAELGIFNNEQFF
v_call: TRBV19
j_call: TRBJ2-1
clone_size: few
d_call: NA

cdr3_nt: TGTGCCAGCAGCTTGGGGACGGAAGATACGCAGTATTTT
cdr3_aa: CASSLGTEDTQYF
v_call: TRBV7-6
j_call: TRBJ2-3
clone_size: many
d_call: NA

cdr3_nt: TGCAGTGCTAGCCCCGACAGGGGCTACTCTTATAGCAATCAGCCCCAGCATTTT
cdr3_aa: CSASPDRGYSYSNQPQHF
v_call: TRBV20-1
j_call: TRBJ1-5
clone_size: few
d_call: TRBD1

cdr3_nt: TGTGCCAGCAGCTCCGGAATCCTCGGGAGCAATCAGCCCCAGCATTTT
cdr3_aa: CASSSGILGSNQPQHF
v_call: TRBV7-6
j_call: TRBJ1-5
clone_size: many
d_call: NA

cdr3_nt: TGTGCCAGCAGTGAAGCTATGGAGGGTCCCTACGAGCAGTACTTC
cdr3_aa: CASSEAMEGPYEQYF
v_call: TRBV6-1
j_call: TRBJ2-7
clone_size: NA
d_call: NA

cdr3_nt: TGTGCCAGCAGTTCGGGCCAAGAGACCCAGTACTTC
cdr3_aa: CASSSGQETQYF
v_call: TRBV6-2/TRBV6-3
j_call: TRBJ2-5
clone_size: many
d_call: NA

cdr3_nt: TGTGCCAGCAGCTTGCCCGTCGGCGGGAGCTCCTACAATGAGCAGTTCTTC
cdr3_aa: CASSLPVGGSSYNEQFF
v_call: TRBV7-2
j_call: TRBJ2-1
clone_size: many
d_call: TRBD2

cdr3_nt: TGTGCCAGCAGCTTCCTAGTCCTAGCCAAAAACATTCAGTACTTC
cdr3_aa: CASSFLVLAKNIQYF
v_call: TRBV11-3
j_call: TRBJ2-4
clone_size: NA
d_call: NA

cdr3_nt: TGTGCCAGCAGTTCGACAGGGGATTGGATTACCGGGGAGCTGTTTTTT
cdr3_aa: CASSSTGDWITGELFF
v_call: TRBV28
j_call: TRBJ2-2
clone_size: NA
d_call: TRBD1

cdr3_nt: TGTGCCAGCAGTTTTGGGACGGTCACCTACGAGCAGTACTTC
cdr3_aa: CASSFGTVTYEQYF
v_call: TRBV12-3/TRBV12-4
j_call: TRBJ2-7
clone_size: NA
d_call: NA

cdr3_nt: TGTGCCAGCAGCTTAGGACAGGGTCCCTTTTTGCGGACCCAGTACTTC
cdr3_aa: CASSLGQGPFLRTQYF
v_call: TRBV7-6
j_call: TRBJ2-5
clone_size: many
d_call: TRBD1

cdr3_nt: TGTGCCAGCAGTTTATCGCGGGTTGGAGAGCAGTACTTC
cdr3_aa: CASSLSRVGEQYF
v_call: TRBV27
j_call: TRBJ2-7
clone_size: NA
d_call: NA

cdr3_nt: TGTGCCAGCAGCTTGCTAGCATCTTTTGGGACAGATACGCAGTATTTT
cdr3_aa: CASSLLASFGTDTQYF
v_call: TRBV11-2
j_call: TRBJ2-3
clone_size: NA
d_call: NA

cdr3_nt: TGTGCCAGTAGTATTAACTGGGTCCGTGAGCAGTTCTTC
cdr3_aa: CASSINWVREQFF
v_call: TRBV19
j_call: TRBJ2-1
clone_size: NA
d_call: NA